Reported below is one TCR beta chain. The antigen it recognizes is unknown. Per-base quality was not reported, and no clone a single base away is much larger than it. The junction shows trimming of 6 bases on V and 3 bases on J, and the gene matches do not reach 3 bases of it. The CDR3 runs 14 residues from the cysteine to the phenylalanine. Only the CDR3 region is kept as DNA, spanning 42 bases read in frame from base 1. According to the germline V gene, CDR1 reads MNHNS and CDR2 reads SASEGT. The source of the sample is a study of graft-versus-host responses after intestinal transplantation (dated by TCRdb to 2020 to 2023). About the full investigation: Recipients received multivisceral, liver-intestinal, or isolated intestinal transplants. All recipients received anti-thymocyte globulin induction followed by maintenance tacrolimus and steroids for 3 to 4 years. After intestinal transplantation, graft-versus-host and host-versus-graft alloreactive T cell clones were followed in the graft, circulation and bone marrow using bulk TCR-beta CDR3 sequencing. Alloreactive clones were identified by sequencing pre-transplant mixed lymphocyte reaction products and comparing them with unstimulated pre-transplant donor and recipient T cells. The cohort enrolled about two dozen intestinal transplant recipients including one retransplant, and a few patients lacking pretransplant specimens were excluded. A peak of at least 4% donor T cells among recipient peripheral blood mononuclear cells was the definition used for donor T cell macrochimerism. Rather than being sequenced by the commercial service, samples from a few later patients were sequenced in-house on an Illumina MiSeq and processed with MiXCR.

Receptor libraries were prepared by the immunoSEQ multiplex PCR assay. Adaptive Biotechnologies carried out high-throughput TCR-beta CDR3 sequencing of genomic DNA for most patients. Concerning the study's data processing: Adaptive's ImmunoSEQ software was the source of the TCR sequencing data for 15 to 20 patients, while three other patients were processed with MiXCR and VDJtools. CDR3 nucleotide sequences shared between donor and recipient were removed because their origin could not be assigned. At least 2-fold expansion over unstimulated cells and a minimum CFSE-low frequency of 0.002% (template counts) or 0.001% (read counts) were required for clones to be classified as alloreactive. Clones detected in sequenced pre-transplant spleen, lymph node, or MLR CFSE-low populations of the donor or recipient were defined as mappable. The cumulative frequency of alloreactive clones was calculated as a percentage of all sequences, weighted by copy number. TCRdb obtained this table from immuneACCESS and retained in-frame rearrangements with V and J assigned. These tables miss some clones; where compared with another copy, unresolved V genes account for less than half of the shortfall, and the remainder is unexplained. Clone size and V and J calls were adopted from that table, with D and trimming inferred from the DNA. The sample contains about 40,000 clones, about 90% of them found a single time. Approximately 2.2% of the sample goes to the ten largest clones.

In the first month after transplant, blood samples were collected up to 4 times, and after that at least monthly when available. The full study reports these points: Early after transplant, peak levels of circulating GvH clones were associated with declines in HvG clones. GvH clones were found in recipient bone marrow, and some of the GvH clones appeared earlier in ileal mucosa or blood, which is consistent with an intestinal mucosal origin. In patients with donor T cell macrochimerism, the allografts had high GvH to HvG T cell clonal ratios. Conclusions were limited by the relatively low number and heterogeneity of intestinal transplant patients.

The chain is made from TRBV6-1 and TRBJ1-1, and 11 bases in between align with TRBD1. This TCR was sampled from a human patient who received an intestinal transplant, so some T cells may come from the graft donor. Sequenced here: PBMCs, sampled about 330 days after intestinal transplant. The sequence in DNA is TGTGCCAGCAGATCGGGACAGGGGGACACTGAAGCTTTCTTT. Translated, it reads CASRSGQGDTEAFF.